Listed below are T cell receptor beta chains from one sample, sequenced in a study of response to subunit inactivated influenza vaccine. TCRdb re-derived calls from the RT-PCR reads in MiXCR, one entry per CDR3 protein. The data show more than 700,000 distinct CDR3 sequences, less than 25% seen once. The specimen comprised PBMCs from blood, sampled around 5 days after vaccination. The receptors derive from a man aged 50-60 years who received an inactivated influenza vaccine. CDR3s include the opening cysteine and the closing phenylalanine or tryptophan. Each record gives: D gene, J gene, V gene, clone size, CDR3 protein, CDR3 DNA. D genes are given only for firm matches. The listing skips clone size in some rows; elsewhere it reads once, few, many or a size class.

>NA|TRBJ1-6|TRBV18|NA
CASSPPVRGPNSPLHF
TGTGCCAGCTCACCGCCTGTCCGGGGCCCAAATTCACCCCTCCACTTT
>NA|TRBJ2-3|TRBV7-9|few
CASSLELGLATNVTQYF
TGTGCCAGCAGCTTAGAACTCGGACTTGCGACCAACGTTACGCAGTATTTT
>TRBD1|TRBJ2-5|TRBV7-9|few
CASRTGVGETQYF
TGTGCCAGCCGGACAGGGGTTGGAGAGACCCAGTACTTC
>NA|TRBJ1-1|TRBV6-2/TRBV6-3|NA
CASSPGGGAYTEAFF
TGTGCCAGCAGCCCAGGTGGCGGGGCGTACACTGAAGCTTTCTTT
>TRBD2|TRBJ2-3|TRBV7-3|NA
CASSLNAGADTQYF
TGTGCCAGCAGCTTAAATGCGGGGGCAGATACGCAGTATTTT
>TRBD2|TRBJ2-7|TRBV10-3|NA
CAISEGTSGRGSEQYF
TGTGCCATCAGTGAGGGGACTAGCGGGAGAGGGAGCGAGCAGTACTTC
>TRBD2|TRBJ2-2|TRBV5-1|NA
CASSRSSGRNTGELFF
TGCGCCAGCAGCAGAAGTAGCGGGAGGAATACCGGGGAGCTGTTTTTT
>TRBD2|TRBJ2-7|TRBV7-9|few
CASSLLSGRAVEQYF
TGTGCCAGCAGCTTACTTAGCGGGAGGGCGGTCGAGCAGTACTTC
>TRBD1|TRBJ2-7|TRBV10-3|NA
CAISDSDRGLDEQYF
TGTGCCATCAGTGACTCGGACAGGGGCCTCGACGAGCAGTACTTC
>NA|TRBJ2-7|TRBV11-2|NA
CASRTIQGGRYGEQYF
TGTGCCAGCAGGACAATCCAGGGTGGGAGGTACGGCGAGCAGTACTTC
>NA|TRBJ2-7|TRBV21-1|few
CARTGFMYEQYF
TGTGCCAGGACAGGGTTCATGTACGAGCAGTACTTC
>TRBD1|TRBJ2-3|TRBV6-5|many
CASSYGQGVADTQYF
TGTGCCAGCAGTTACGGACAGGGAGTCGCAGATACGCAGTATTTT
>NA|TRBJ2-7|TRBV5-8|NA
CATEGGPSYEQYF
TGTGCCACGGAGGGTGGGCCGTCCTACGAGCAGTACTTC
>TRBD1|TRBJ2-1|TRBV18|NA
CASSPPLKARDSSNEQFF
TGTGCCAGCTCACCACCGCTTAAGGCCCGGGACAGTAGCAATGAGCAGTTCTTC
>NA|TRBJ2-1|TRBV20-1|few
CSAGSGSSYNEQFF
TGCAGTGCTGGTAGCGGAAGCTCCTACAATGAGCAGTTCTTC
>NA|TRBJ2-6|TRBV20-1|NA
CSASQGGANVLTF
TGCAGTGCTAGCCAGGGGGGGGCCAACGTCCTGACTTTC
>TRBD1|TRBJ1-3|TRBV7-6|few
CASSLVTGGPGNTIYF
TGTGCCAGCAGCTTAGTCACAGGGGGTCCCGGAAACACCATATATTTT
>NA|TRBJ2-3|TRBV10-1|few
CASSDTTRSDTQYF
TGCGCCAGCAGTGATACGACCAGGTCAGATACGCAGTATTTT
>TRBD2|TRBJ2-3|TRBV29-1|few
CSATLAGRVDTQYF
TGCAGCGCCACCTTAGCGGGAAGGGTAGATACGCAGTATTTT
>TRBD2|TRBJ2-1|TRBV5-1|many
CASSIGLALGNEQFF
TGCGCCAGCAGCATAGGACTAGCGCTAGGGAATGAGCAGTTCTTC
>TRBD2|TRBJ2-1|TRBV7-3|many
CASSLTTTSGTTNEQFF
TGTGCCAGCAGCTTAACGACGACTAGCGGGACGACCAATGAGCAGTTCTTC
>NA|TRBJ2-2|TRBV27|few
CASSTLRRENTGELFF
TGTGCCAGCAGTACCCTCCGGCGGGAGAACACCGGGGAGCTGTTTTTT